This TCR beta chain emerged from a study of T-cell memory formation after mild COVID-19. Study-wide background: Most TCR clusters belonged to a single donor.

TCRdb used MiXCR to reprocess the 5' RACE reads, holding one entry per CDR3 protein. This sample has 35,000 to 55,000 distinct CDR3 sequences, with about a tenth found just once. This clonotype was seen repeatedly, ten times or more. The clonotype comes from an adult woman who had mild COVID-19 (a few samples of this study predate the infection). Cell type and time point are not known. The sequencing sample was made of PBMCs or a T cell subset sorted from them (not recorded which).

The chain's CDR3 is CASSPLGDPSYNSPLHF. The DNA for the CDR3 is TGCGCCAGCAGCCCCCTAGGTGACCCCTCCTATAATTCACCCCTCCACTTT. The chain has TRBV5-1 and TRBJ1-6, with D unresolved. The CDR3 runs to 17 residues. The V end was cut by 4 bases, the J end by 0 bases, with 14 bases between. Germline assignment: CDR1 SGHRS and CDR2 YFSETQ.